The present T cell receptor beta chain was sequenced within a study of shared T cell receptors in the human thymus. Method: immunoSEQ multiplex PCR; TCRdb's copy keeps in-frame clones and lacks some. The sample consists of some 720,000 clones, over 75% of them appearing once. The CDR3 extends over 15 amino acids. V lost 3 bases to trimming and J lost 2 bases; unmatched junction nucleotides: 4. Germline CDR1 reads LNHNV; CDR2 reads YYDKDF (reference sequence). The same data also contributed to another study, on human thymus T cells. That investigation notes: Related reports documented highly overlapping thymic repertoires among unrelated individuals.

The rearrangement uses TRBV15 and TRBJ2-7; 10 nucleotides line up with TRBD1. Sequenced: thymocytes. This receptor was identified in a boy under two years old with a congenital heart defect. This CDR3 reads CATSSWTGGPYEQYF. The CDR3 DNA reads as TGTGCCACCAGCAGCTGGACAGGGGGGCCCTACGAGCAGTACTTC.